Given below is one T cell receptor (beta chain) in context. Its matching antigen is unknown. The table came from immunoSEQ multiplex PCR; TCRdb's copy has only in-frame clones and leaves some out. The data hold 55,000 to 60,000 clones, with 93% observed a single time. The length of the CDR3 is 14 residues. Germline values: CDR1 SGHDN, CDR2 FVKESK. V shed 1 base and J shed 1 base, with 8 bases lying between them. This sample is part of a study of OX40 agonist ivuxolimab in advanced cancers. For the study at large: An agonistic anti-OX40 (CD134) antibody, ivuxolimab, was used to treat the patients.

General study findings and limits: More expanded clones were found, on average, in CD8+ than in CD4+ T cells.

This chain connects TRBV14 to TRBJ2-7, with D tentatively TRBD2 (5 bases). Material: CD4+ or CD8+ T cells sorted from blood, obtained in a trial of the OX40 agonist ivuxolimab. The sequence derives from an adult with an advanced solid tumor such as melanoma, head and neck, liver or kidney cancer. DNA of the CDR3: TGTGCCAGCAGCCAAGGAACGGGGTCCTACGAGCAGTACTTC. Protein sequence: CASSQGTGSYEQYF.